A selection of T cell receptor beta chains follows, all from one sample in a study of metastatic and nonmetastatic thyroid tumors. TCRdb called clones again from the PCR reads with MiXCR. The sample records about 33,000 clones, about 15% being singletons. The sample was blood. The receptors were sampled from a female donor with papillary thyroid cancer or a benign thyroid nodule (not recorded which). Some clones in this sample may be carry-over from other donors' samples. Both conserved end residues are part of each CDR3. Each record gives: CDR3 DNA, CDR3 protein, D gene, V gene, clone size, J gene, CDR3 length. A D gene is named only where the DNA matches it firmly. Clone size is stated in some rows and not others, as once, few, many or a class when expanded.

DNA: TGCGCCAGCAGCCAACAAACCGGGGTTCGAGAGACCCAGTACTTC; CDR3: CASSQQTGVRETQYF; D: -; V: TRBV4-1; size: many; J: TRBJ2-5; length: 15
DNA: TGCGCCAGCAGCTTGGCCGCGGGCACAGATACGCAGTATTTT; CDR3: CASSLAAGTDTQYF; D: -; V: TRBV5-1; size: -; J: TRBJ2-3; length: 14
DNA: TGCGCCAGCAGAATTGGGGGGGACAATGAGCAGTTCTTC; CDR3: CASRIGGDNEQFF; D: TRBD2; V: TRBV5-1; size: many; J: TRBJ2-1; length: 13
DNA: TGTGCCAGCAGCCCTACCTCGGAGCCCACTAACTATGGCTACACCTTC; CDR3: CASSPTSEPTNYGYTF; D: -; V: TRBV3-1; size: many; J: TRBJ1-2; length: 16
DNA: TGTGCCACCAGCAGAGAGGTAGCGGGTGAGCAGTTCTTC; CDR3: CATSREVAGEQFF; D: TRBD2; V: TRBV15; size: many; J: TRBJ2-1; length: 13
DNA: TGTGCCAGCAGCCAAGGGACTAGCACAGATACGCAGTATTTT; CDR3: CASSQGTSTDTQYF; D: -; V: TRBV14; size: many; J: TRBJ2-3; length: 14
DNA: TGTGCCTGGTTGAGAATCTCCTACAATGAGCAGTTCTTC; CDR3: CAWLRISYNEQFF; D: -; V: TRBV30; size: -; J: TRBJ2-1; length: 13
DNA: TGTGCCAACAACCAGGGACAGGGGGCCAATGAGCGGTTCTTC; CDR3: CANNQGQGANERFF; D: TRBD1; V: TRBV28; size: -; J: TRBJ2-1; length: 14
DNA: TGCGCCAGCAGCTTAGGCTTTCGTGGGGGCGGGGAGCAGTACTTC; CDR3: CASSLGFRGGGEQYF; D: -; V: TRBV5-1; size: many; J: TRBJ2-7; length: 15
DNA: TGTGCTAGTGGTTTGGTACTAGCGGGGGGCTACGGGGAGCTGTTTTTT; CDR3: CASGLVLAGGYGELFF; D: TRBD2; V: TRBV12-5; size: many; J: TRBJ2-2; length: 16
DNA: TGTGCCACCAGTGACCCGACAGGGTTAAACTACAATGAGCAGTTCTTC; CDR3: CATSDPTGLNYNEQFF; D: TRBD1; V: TRBV24-1; size: few; J: TRBJ2-1; length: 16
DNA: TGTGCGGCCAGGGAGGGCCGGTTTAATGAGCAGTTCTTC; CDR3: CAAREGRFNEQFF; D: TRBD2; V: TRBV2; size: many; J: TRBJ2-1; length: 13
DNA: TGCAGTACTCAGGGGTCTGGGGCCAACGTCCTGACTTTC; CDR3: CSTQGSGANVLTF; D: -; V: TRBV20-1; size: many; J: TRBJ2-6; length: 13
DNA: TGTGCCAGCAGGGTACAGGGGGAAAGGCCCTACGAGCAGTACTTC; CDR3: CASRVQGERPYEQYF; D: TRBD1; V: TRBV28; size: many; J: TRBJ2-7; length: 15
DNA: TGTGCCAGCAGCGTAGACTCCTACAATGAGCAGTTCTTC; CDR3: CASSVDSYNEQFF; D: -; V: TRBV9; size: many; J: TRBJ2-1; length: 13
DNA: TGTGCCAGCAGCTTAGCTTCTCGGAGGGAGCAGTACTTC; CDR3: CASSLASRREQYF; D: -; V: TRBV7-6; size: many; J: TRBJ2-7; length: 13
DNA: TGTGCCAGCAGCCTAGCGGGGCCTGGGAATGAGCAGTTCTTC; CDR3: CASSLAGPGNEQFF; D: TRBD2; V: TRBV7-3; size: many; J: TRBJ2-1; length: 14
DNA: TGTGCCAGCAGTGACACTAGCTACGATTACAATGAGCAGTTCTTC; CDR3: CASSDTSYDYNEQFF; D: -; V: TRBV6-4; size: many; J: TRBJ2-1; length: 15
DNA: TGTGCCAGCGGGGGGAGGGACTCTGGAAACACCATATATTTT; CDR3: CASGGRDSGNTIYF; D: -; V: TRBV9; size: many; J: TRBJ1-3; length: 14
DNA: TGTGCCAGCATTCTGACGGACAGGGTCGGAGGCTACACCTTC; CDR3: CASILTDRVGGYTF; D: TRBD1; V: TRBV5-6; size: many; J: TRBJ1-2; length: 14
DNA: TGTGCCAGCAGCCGGGTCGGGTTGAGTCAGCAGTACTTC; CDR3: CASSRVGLSQQYF; D: -; V: TRBV5-6; size: -; J: TRBJ2-7; length: 13
DNA: TGCGCCAGCAGCCTACTAGCGCTATCCTACAATGAGCAGTTCTTC; CDR3: CASSLLALSYNEQFF; D: TRBD2; V: TRBV5-1; size: many; J: TRBJ2-1; length: 15
DNA: TGCAGCGTTACCCTCGACAGTGATGGCTACACCTTC; CDR3: CSVTLDSDGYTF; D: -; V: TRBV29-1; size: many; J: TRBJ1-2; length: 12
DNA: TGTGCCAGCAGTGGGGGGACAGTCGGTGGCTGCACCTTC; CDR3: CASSGGTVGGCTF; D: TRBD1; V: TRBV6-1; size: few; J: TRBJ1-2; length: 13
DNA: TGTGCCAGCAGCTTAAACCTTCTGATTGGGACCCAGTACTTC; CDR3: CASSLNLLIGTQYF; D: -; V: TRBV11-1; size: many; J: TRBJ2-5; length: 14
DNA: TGTGCCAGCAGGACGGGGATAGGCACCGGGGAGCTGTTTTTT; CDR3: CASRTGIGTGELFF; D: -; V: TRBV7-2; size: once; J: TRBJ2-2; length: 14
DNA: TGTGCCAGTATGAGTAGTGGAGTGATTTCACCCCTCCACTTT; CDR3: CASMSSGVISPLHF; D: -; V: TRBV19; size: many; J: TRBJ1-6; length: 14
DNA: TGTGCCTGGAGTGTATTGGTGAGTGGGGATGAGCAGTTCTTC; CDR3: CAWSVLVSGDEQFF; D: -; V: TRBV30; size: many; J: TRBJ2-1; length: 14
DNA: TGTGCCAGCAGCGGCGCGGGAGCGAGTACCGGGGAGCTGTTTTTT; CDR3: CASSGAGASTGELFF; D: TRBD2; V: TRBV9; size: many; J: TRBJ2-2; length: 15
DNA: TGCAGTGCTACCGCGGGAGACATTCAGTACTTC; CDR3: CSATAGDIQYF; D: TRBD2; V: TRBV20-1; size: many; J: TRBJ2-4; length: 11
DNA: TGTGCCAGCAGCTTGTCTAGCGGGAGAGCTTACAATGAGCAGTTCTTC; CDR3: CASSLSSGRAYNEQFF; D: TRBD2; V: TRBV5-6; size: many; J: TRBJ2-1; length: 16
DNA: TGTGCCAGTAGTATGAGGCCGACAGATCCTAACTATGGCTACACCTTC; CDR3: CASSMRPTDPNYGYTF; D: -; V: TRBV19; size: many; J: TRBJ1-2; length: 16
DNA: TGCAGCGTCGCCCTATCTAGCGGGTCGGAGTACTTC; CDR3: CSVALSSGSEYF; D: TRBD2; V: TRBV29-1; size: medium-sized; J: TRBJ2-7; length: 12
DNA: TGCGCCGGCAGCGAGAGCGGAACTAATGAAAAACTGTTTTTT; CDR3: CAGSESGTNEKLFF; D: -; V: TRBV5-1; size: -; J: TRBJ1-4; length: 14
DNA: TGCAGTGCTAGGGGGACTAGCGGGACGAACGAGCAGTACTTC; CDR3: CSARGTSGTNEQYF; D: TRBD2; V: TRBV20-1; size: medium-sized; J: TRBJ2-7; length: 14
DNA: TGCTCCAGCAGCCCGGAGACTAGCTGGAACTCCGGGGAGCTGTTTTTT; CDR3: CSSSPETSWNSGELFF; D: TRBD2; V: TRBV5-1; size: once; J: TRBJ2-2; length: 16
DNA: TGTGCCAGCAACTTAGAAAGCGGGACTAGCGGATTCTACGAGCAGTACTTC; CDR3: CASNLESGTSGFYEQYF; D: TRBD2; V: TRBV11-2; size: many; J: TRBJ2-7; length: 17
DNA: TGTGCCAGCAGCTTAGGGACCGTTTGTGGCTACACCTTC; CDR3: CASSLGTVCGYTF; D: -; V: TRBV7-3; size: -; J: TRBJ1-2; length: 13
DNA: TGCAGTGCTAGAGATCCTGCTTCTATCCAGTACTTC; CDR3: CSARDPASIQYF; D: -; V: TRBV20-1; size: many; J: TRBJ2-7; length: 12
DNA: TGTGCCAGTAGTATGCAATACAATGAGCAGTTCTTC; CDR3: CASSMQYNEQFF; D: -; V: TRBV19; size: many; J: TRBJ2-1; length: 12
DNA: TGTGCCAGTACTAGTAACCGGGACACCAACTATGGCTACACCTTC; CDR3: CASTSNRDTNYGYTF; D: -; V: TRBV19; size: -; J: TRBJ1-2; length: 15
DNA: TGCAGTGCCCCGAGGACAGGCGCGAACACTGAAGCTTTCTTT; CDR3: CSAPRTGANTEAFF; D: TRBD1; V: TRBV20-1; size: many; J: TRBJ1-1; length: 14
DNA: TGTGCCAGCAGTCCAGGATCCGGGACACAACCATCAGCCCAGCATTTT; CDR3: CASSPGSGTQPSAQHF; D: -; V: TRBV6-1; size: many; J: TRBJ1-5; length: 16
DNA: TGTGCCTGGAGTGTGGCAGGGGGTGTTTCACCCCTCCACTTT; CDR3: CAWSVAGGVSPLHF; D: TRBD1; V: TRBV30; size: many; J: TRBJ1-6; length: 14
DNA: TGTGCCAGCAGCCCTACCGGGTCCACTGAAGCTTTCTTT; CDR3: CASSPTGSTEAFF; D: -; V: TRBV3-1; size: many; J: TRBJ1-1; length: 13
DNA: TGTGCCAGCAGCGTTCATCAGAACTCGGGGAATTCACCCCTCCACTTT; CDR3: CASSVHQNSGNSPLHF; D: -; V: TRBV9; size: many; J: TRBJ1-6; length: 16
DNA: TGTGCCAGCAGCCAAGGAACCACAGGGGTCAGTACTGAAGCTTTCTTT; CDR3: CASSQGTTGVSTEAFF; D: TRBD1; V: TRBV4-2; size: many; J: TRBJ1-1; length: 16
DNA: TGTGCCAGCAGCAGGGACAGGGTCGATTTTTCCGAGCAGTACTTC; CDR3: CASSRDRVDFSEQYF; D: TRBD1; V: TRBV5-4; size: many; J: TRBJ2-7; length: 15
DNA: TGTGCCAGCACTCCGGGGGGCGCAAGGCAAGAGACCCAGTACTTC; CDR3: CASTPGGARQETQYF; D: -; V: TRBV9; size: many; J: TRBJ2-5; length: 15
DNA: TGTGCCACCAGTGGTGATGTATCCCGGACAGGCACAGATACGCAGTATTTT; CDR3: CATSGDVSRTGTDTQYF; D: -; V: TRBV24-1; size: many; J: TRBJ2-3; length: 17
DNA: TGCAGTGCTAGAGACGCGGACGGACCTAGCACAGATACGCAGTATTTT; CDR3: CSARDADGPSTDTQYF; D: -; V: TRBV20-1; size: many; J: TRBJ2-3; length: 16
DNA: TGTGCCAGCAGCTTCGGGGAAAGGAGTGGCTACACCTTC; CDR3: CASSFGERSGYTF; D: -; V: TRBV7-9; size: many; J: TRBJ1-2; length: 13
DNA: TGTGCCAGCAGCCCACTAGCGGGAGTATACAATGAGCAGTTCTTC; CDR3: CASSPLAGVYNEQFF; D: TRBD2; V: TRBV3-1; size: many; J: TRBJ2-1; length: 15
DNA: TGTGCCAGCAGTGATTTAGCGGGGGCCAACACAGATACGCAGTATTTT; CDR3: CASSDLAGANTDTQYF; D: TRBD2; V: TRBV12-3/TRBV12-4; size: many; J: TRBJ2-3; length: 16
DNA: TGTGCCACCAGTGAGGATGACTACGAGCAGTACTTC; CDR3: CATSEDDYEQYF; D: -; V: TRBV24-1; size: many; J: TRBJ2-7; length: 12
DNA: TGTGCCAGCAGTGCGACTATCGAACTATCTGGGGCCAACGTCCTGACTTTC; CDR3: CASSATIELSGANVLTF; D: -; V: TRBV6-4; size: few; J: TRBJ2-6; length: 17
DNA: TGTGCCAGCAGTTTATATCTGACAGGAGGCGAGCAGTACTTC; CDR3: CASSLYLTGGEQYF; D: -; V: TRBV27; size: -; J: TRBJ2-7; length: 14
DNA: TGTGCCAGCAGCCCAGAACGATTAGAGACCCAGTACTTC; CDR3: CASSPERLETQYF; D: -; V: TRBV11-2; size: many; J: TRBJ2-5; length: 13
DNA: TGTGCCAGCAGCTCGAGAGTGGTCGAGCAGTACTTC; CDR3: CASSSRVVEQYF; D: -; V: TRBV7-2; size: -; J: TRBJ2-7; length: 12